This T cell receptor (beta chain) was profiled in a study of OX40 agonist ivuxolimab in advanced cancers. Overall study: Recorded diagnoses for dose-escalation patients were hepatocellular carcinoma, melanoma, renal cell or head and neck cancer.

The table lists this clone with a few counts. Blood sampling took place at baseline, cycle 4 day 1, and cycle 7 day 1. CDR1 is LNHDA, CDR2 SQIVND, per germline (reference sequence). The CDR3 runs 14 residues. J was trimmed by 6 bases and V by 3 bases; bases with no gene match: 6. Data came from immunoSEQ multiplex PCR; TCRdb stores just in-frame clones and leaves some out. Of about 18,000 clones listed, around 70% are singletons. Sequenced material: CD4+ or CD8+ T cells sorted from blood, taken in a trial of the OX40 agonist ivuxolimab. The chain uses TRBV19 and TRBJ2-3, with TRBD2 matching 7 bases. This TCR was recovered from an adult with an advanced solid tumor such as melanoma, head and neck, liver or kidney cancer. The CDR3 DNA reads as TGTGCCAGTAGTATTTCCTTGGGAGGGGATACGCAGTATTTT. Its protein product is CASSISLGGDTQYF.